Listed below are T cell receptor beta chains from one sample, sequenced in a study of identical twins. From the 5' RACE reads, TCRdb called clonotypes with MiXCR, one entry per CDR3 protein. The sample lists 1.5 million to 2 million distinct CDR3 sequences; more than 30% were seen once. Input material: cord blood. These receptor sequences come from a newborn girl in good health. The CDR3 runs from the conserved cysteine through the conserved F or W. The D gene is left open where the match is weak. The size field is filled for only some rows; it gives once, few, many or a size class.

D	size	V	J	CDR3	DNA
TRBD1	few	TRBV6-1	TRBJ1-6	CASSFMAIPGQNSPLHF	TGTGCCAGCAGCTTTATGGCGATTCCGGGACAGAATTCACCCCTCCACTTT
TRBD1	NA	TRBV11-3	TRBJ1-1	CASSSPGQGTEALF	TGTGCCAGCAGCTCACCGGGACAGGGGACTGAAGCTCTCTTT
NA	NA	TRBV6-5	TRBJ1-4	CASSYSDRPNEKLFF	TGTGCCAGCAGTTACTCGGACAGACCCAACGAAAAACTGTTTTTT
TRBD2	once	TRBV20-1	TRBJ2-1	CSANRLAQAPYNEQFF	TGCAGTGCTAATAGACTAGCGCAGGCCCCCTACAATGAGCAGTTCTTC
TRBD2	NA	TRBV29-1	TRBJ2-1	CNVEDQGGRGWGPSEQFF	TGCAACGTTGAAGATCAAGGCGGGAGAGGGTGGGGCCCCAGTGAGCAGTTCTTC
NA	once	TRBV2	TRBJ2-1	CASTLGEGSYNEQFF	TGTGCCAGCACCTTAGGGGAAGGCTCCTACAATGAGCAGTTCTTC
TRBD1	NA	TRBV19	TRBJ1-5	CASSISGGSNQPQHF	TGTGCCAGTAGTATTTCAGGGGGTAGCAATCAGCCCCAGCATTTT
TRBD2	NA	TRBV7-6	TRBJ2-1	CASSFSPGIPFATSGENNEQFF	TGTGCCAGCAGCTTTAGTCCGGGCATACCGTTTGCCACTAGCGGGGAAAACAATGAGCAGTTCTTC
NA	NA	TRBV6-2/TRBV6-3	TRBJ2-7	CASSYSRVGASYEQYF	TGTGCCAGCAGTTACTCGAGAGTGGGAGCTAGCTACGAGCAGTACTTC
TRBD1	few	TRBV6-5	TRBJ2-3	CASGQGIPDTQYF	TGTGCCAGCGGACAGGGGATACCAGATACGCAGTATTTT
NA	few	TRBV7-9	TRBJ2-1	CASSLTSNYNEQFF	TGTGCCAGCAGCTTAACGAGTAATTACAATGAGCAGTTCTTC
NA	NA	TRBV28	TRBJ1-5	CASLTQGRQPQHF	TGTGCCAGCTTGACGCAGGGCCGTCAGCCCCAGCATTTT
NA	NA	TRBV11-2	TRBJ1-2	CASSLSSQRGYTF	TGTGCCAGCAGCTTATCTTCCCAGAGGGGCTACACCTTC
NA	NA	TRBV3-1	TRBJ2-5	CASSQGRGQQETQYF	TGTGCCAGCAGCCAAGGGAGAGGACAGCAAGAGACCCAGTACTTC
NA	NA	TRBV20-1	TRBJ2-4	CSARTGWYIQYF	TGCAGTGCTAGAACGGGATGGTACATTCAGTACTTC
NA	NA	TRBV20-1	TRBJ1-5	CSAIVGDQPQHF	TGCAGTGCTATCGTAGGGGATCAGCCCCAGCATTTT
NA	NA	TRBV6-6	TRBJ1-2	CASAAGTNYGYTF	TGTGCCAGCGCCGCCGGCACCAACTATGGCTACACCTTC